A single sample is the source of the 28 T cell receptor beta chains below, sequenced in a study of blood T cell repertoires in COVID-19. Profiling relied on immunoSEQ multiplex PCR, and the TCRdb table lists in-frame clones only, not all of them. The profile shows about 280,000 clones, roughly 85% of them singletons. The sequenced sample was PBMCs or T cells enriched from blood (not recorded which). All receptors come from a woman aged 50 to 65 who had recovered from COVID-19.

The chain combines TRBV10-2 with TRBJ1-5; 7 nucleotides line up with TRBD1. The V and J ends lost 6 bases and 0 bases, in that order; junction bases with no gene match: 8. The CDR3 is made up of 16 amino acids. Germline loops: CDR1 WSHSY, CDR2 SAAADI. CDR3 sequence: CASSHSTGSSNQPQHF. As DNA, the CDR3 is TGCGCCAGCAGCCACTCGACAGGGTCTAGCAATCAGCCCCAGCATTTT.

The V and J genes are TRBV2 and TRBJ2-7; D gene uncertain. This CDR3 region has 14 residues. V lost 6 bases, J lost 0 bases, and 12 bases lay in between. Germline CDR1 and CDR2: SNHLY and FYNNEI. Here the CDR3 reads CASRRSRSSYEQYF. As DNA, the CDR3 is TGTGCCAGCAGAAGGAGCCGATCCTCCTACGAGCAGTACTTC.

CDR3 sequence: CASSVASSGGYEQYF. DNA for the CDR3: TGTGCCAGCAGCGTAGCGTCTAGCGGGGGCTACGAGCAGTACTTC. The chain uses TRBV9 and TRBJ2-7; TRBD2 matches 10 bases. The CDR3 is 15 residues long. J gave up 3 bases and V 0 bases, and 3 bases lay outside the gene matches. Germline CDR1 SGDLS, CDR2 YYNGEE.

This clone was picked up one time. The rearrangement links TRBV2 to TRBJ2-3, with TRBD2 as a possible D gene (5 bases). V was clipped by 2 bases and J by 6 bases, with 9 bases between them. Germline loops: CDR1 SNHLY, CDR2 FYNNEI. CDR3 size: 13 residues. The CDR3 sequence: CASSERTYDTQYF. In nucleotides, the CDR3 is TGTGCCAGCAGTGAAAGGACTTACGATACGCAGTATTTT. The full variable domain, completed using reference TRBV2 and TRBJ2-3, is EPEVTQTPSHQVTQMGQEVILRCVPISNHLYFYWYRQILGQKVEFLVSFYNNEISEKSEIFDDQFSVERPDGSNFTLKIRSTKLEDSAMYFCASSERTYDTQYFGPGTRLTVL.

The V gene is TRBV11-2, the J gene TRBJ1-1; TRBD1 might be the D (5 bases). Germline CDR1 reads SGHAT; CDR2 reads FQNNGV. Trimming stripped 3 bases from V and 7 bases from J, with 12 bases between. The CDR3 loop spans 13 amino acids. CDR3 sequence (DNA): TGTGCCAGCAGCTTCCCCGCGGGGCTTGAAGCTTTCTTT. Encoded protein: CASSFPAGLEAFF. The variable domain in full, completed from reference TRBV11-2 and TRBJ1-1, reads EAGVAQSPRYKIIEKRQSVAFWCNPISGHATLYWYQQILGQGPKLLIQFQNNGVVDDSQLPKDRFSAERLKGVDSTLKIQPAKLEDSAVYLCASSFPAGLEAFFGQGTRLTVV.

The J gene is TRBJ2-1, the V gene TRBV5-1, with 7 bases aligning to TRBD2. This CDR3 region has 15 residues. Germline V gene lookup returns CDR1 SGHRS and CDR2 YFSETQ. The V gene end was trimmed by 0 bases and the J gene end by 6 bases; junction bases not matched to a gene: 6. The CDR3 reads CASSLEAGAANEQFF. The CDR3 nucleotides are TGCGCCAGCAGCTTGGAGGCGGGAGCTGCCAATGAGCAGTTCTTC.

The chain has TRBV19 and TRBJ1-5; 8 bases fit TRBD1. Germline CDR1 reads LNHDA; CDR2 reads SQIVND (reference sequence). CDR3 length: 13 residues. V dropped 4 bases and J dropped 6; count of bases not matched to a gene: 2. For the CDR3, the DNA is TGTGCCAGTAGTAAGCAGGGGGCTCAGCCCCAGCATTTT. Its translation: CASSKQGAQPQHF.

This chain connects TRBV11-2 to TRBJ2-5; D uncertain. Trimming removed 0 bases at V and 6 bases at J, with 14 bases between. In germline, CDR1 is SGHAT, CDR2 FQNNGV. The CDR3 has 15 amino acids. DNA for the CDR3: TGTGCCAGCAGCTTAGATCAGATACCTTTAAAGACCCAGTACTTC. Its translation is CASSLDQIPLKTQYF.

The chain carries TRBV5-1 and TRBJ1-4; D unresolved. CDR3 length: 14 amino acids. Germline V CDR1 and CDR2: SGHRS, YFSETQ. Deletions cut 1 base from V and 4 bases from J, with 8 bases between. The CDR3 is CASSLSQLNEKLFF. The CDR3 DNA is TGCGCCAGCAGCTTGTCACAGCTTAATGAAAAACTGTTTTTT.

The chain couples TRBV3-1 (or the pseudogene TRBV3-2) to TRBJ1-1; TRBD1 might be the D (5 bases). The V and J ends lost 3 bases and 7 bases respectively, with 12 bases between them. CDR1 LGHDT and CDR2 YNNKEL come from the germline V gene (reference sequence). The CDR3 length is 13 residues. In DNA, the CDR3 is TGTGCCAGCAGCCACTTCCAGGGTCTTGAAGCTTTCTTT. This encodes CASSHFQGLEAFF.

The chain has TRBV4-2 and TRBJ2-1; 7 bases agree with TRBD2. V shed 2 bases, J shed 6 bases, and the junction held 13 bases outside the gene matches. Germline loops: CDR1 LGHNA, CDR2 YNFKEQ. The CDR3 runs 17 residues. The CDR3 loop reads CASSQNPSGLESNEQFF. The CDR3 DNA reads as TGTGCCAGCAGCCAAAATCCTAGCGGTCTTGAAAGCAATGAGCAGTTCTTC.

This chain joins TRBV19 and TRBJ1-5, with 7 bases that match TRBD1. The length of the CDR3 is 15 residues. Per germline, CDR1 LNHDA and CDR2 SQIVND (reference sequence). The V and J ends lost 3 bases and 5 bases, in that order; junction bases with no gene match: 7. This CDR3 reads CASSMYAGGYQPQHF. The CDR3 DNA sequence: TGTGCCAGTAGTATGTATGCAGGGGGGTATCAGCCCCAGCATTTT.

The V call is TRBV5-1, the J call TRBJ1-5; the D gene is possibly TRBD1 (5 bases). The V gene lost 0 bases and the J gene lost 6 bases, with 13 bases spanning the gap. This CDR3 has 15 amino acids. Germline loops: CDR1 SGHRS, CDR2 YFSETQ. CDR3 nucleotide sequence: TGCGCCAGCAGCTTGGACCACGGGGGTGGTCAGCCCCAGCATTTT. Translated: CASSLDHGGGQPQHF.

The V call is TRBV27, the J call TRBJ2-3; weak D call: TRBD1 (5 bases). Germline CDR1 and CDR2: MNHEY and SMNVEV (reference sequence). This CDR3 has 15 amino acids. V shed 6 bases and J shed 0 bases, with 13 bases lying between them. CDR3 sequence reads: CASSPPPGSTDTQYF. The CDR3 DNA reads TGTGCCAGCAGCCCGCCCCCAGGGAGCACAGATACGCAGTATTTT.

The chain couples TRBV12-3 or TRBV12-4 to TRBJ1-6; D is unclear. V dropped 1 base and J dropped 9 bases, with 7 bases sitting between them. The CDR3 length is 13 residues. CDR3 coding DNA: TGTGCCAGCAGTTTAGGAGGGTTTTCACCCCTCCACTTT. This sequence encodes CASSLGGFSPLHF.

This chain joins TRBV5-1 and TRBJ1-4, with D possibly matching TRBD1 (6 bases). V was trimmed by 4 bases and J by 4 bases, leaving 17 bases between them. This CDR3 comprises 16 residues. Germline V lookup: CDR1 SGHRS, CDR2 YFSETQ. The CDR3 reads CASSMEGKGVNEKLFF. CDR3 in DNA: TGCGCCAGCAGCATGGAGGGCAAGGGGGTTAATGAAAAACTGTTTTTT.

The V gene is TRBV28, the J gene TRBJ2-5; 13 bases align to TRBD2. V shed 10 bases, J shed 7 bases, and the junction held 9 bases outside the gene matches. CDR1 and CDR2 (germline): MDHEN, SYDVKM. The CDR3 consists of 14 residues. The CDR3 reads CATKGLAGAGTQYF. DNA for the CDR3: TGTGCCACCAAAGGACTAGCGGGGGCTGGGACCCAGTACTTC. The variable domain in full, completed from reference TRBV28 and TRBJ2-5, reads DVKVTQSSRYLVKRTGEKVFLECVQDMDHENMFWYRQDPGLGLRLIYFSYDVKMKEKGDIPEGYSVSREKKERFSLILESASTNQTSMYLCATKGLAGAGTQYFGPGTRLLVL.

The chain combines TRBV4-2 with TRBJ2-2; 15 positions agree with TRBD2. This CDR3 contains 20 residues. With V trimmed by 2 bases and J by 4 bases, 11 bases remained unmatched. Germline V gene lookup returns CDR1 LGHNA and CDR2 YNFKEQ. The CDR3 coding sequence is TGTGCCAGCAGCCAACCTATTCCGGGACTAGCGGGAGGAGGCACCGGGGAGCTGTTTTTT. It is translated as CASSQPIPGLAGGGTGELFF.

This rearrangement joins TRBV6-1 to TRBJ1-4; 8 bases agree with TRBD1. This CDR3 has 17 residues. From germline, CDR1 is MNHNS and CDR2 SASEGT. V was pared by 4 bases and J by 2 bases, with 9 bases of the junction left unmatched. CDR3 region: CASSGTGFRVTNEKLFF. The CDR3 DNA is TGTGCCAGCAGTGGGACAGGGTTTAGGGTGACTAATGAAAAACTGTTTTTT.

V is TRBV3-1 (or the pseudogene TRBV3-2) and J is TRBJ2-1, with D possibly being TRBD1 (10 bases). CDR1 is LGHDT and CDR2 is YNNKEL in the germline V gene (reference sequence). The CDR3 consists of 19 residues. Deletions cut 6 bases from V and 3 bases from J, with 27 bases between. CDR3 sequence (DNA): TGTGCCAGCAGGAGACAGGGGGCTCGGCGGGAGGGCATCTACAATGAGCAGTTCTTC. This codes for CASRRQGARREGIYNEQFF.

This clone was recorded a few times. V and J are TRBV3-1 (or the pseudogene TRBV3-2) and TRBJ1-4; 9 positions agree with TRBD1. Per the germline V gene, CDR1 is LGHDT and CDR2 is YNNKEL (reference sequence). V gave up 2 bases and J gave up 8 bases; unmatched junction bases: 9. This CDR3 has 16 residues. The CDR3 loop reads CASSQTWDRVSEKLFF. DNA of the CDR3: TGTGCCAGCAGCCAAACCTGGGACAGGGTTAGCGAAAAACTGTTTTTT.

The genes are TRBV4-1 and TRBJ1-3; the D is unclear. The CDR3 is 16 amino acids. Germline V gene sequence: CDR1 MGHRA, CDR2 YSYEKL. Trimming took 4 bases from V and 3 from J, leaving 16 bases between them. Here the CDR3 reads CASSPSVVDYGNTIYF. The CDR3 nucleotides are TGCGCCAGCAGCCCGTCAGTAGTGGACTATGGAAACACCATATATTTT.

The chain combines TRBV18 with TRBJ1-4; D is uncertain. The CDR3 covers 15 residues. The germline gives CDR1 KGHSH, CDR2 LQKENI. Trimming removed 3 bases from V and 5 bases from J, with 13 bases in between. The CDR3 DNA reads TGTGCCAGCTCACCTCAGAGGGCGGTAAATGAAAAACTGTTTTTT. Protein sequence: CASSPQRAVNEKLFF.

The J gene is TRBJ1-1, the V gene TRBV7-2; TRBD1 agrees at 9 bases. V dropped 2 bases and J dropped 4; count of bases not matched to a gene: 5. This CDR3 is 15 amino acids long. Germline CDR1 and CDR2: SGHTA and FQGNSA. The chain's CDR3 is CASSLRDRVATEAFF. As DNA, the CDR3 is TGTGCCAGCAGCTTAAGGGACAGGGTGGCCACTGAAGCTTTCTTT.

This clone has more than one count but fewer than ten. The gene calls are TRBV11-2 and TRBJ1-1; 7 bases line up with TRBD1. Germline CDR1 reads SGHAT; CDR2 reads FQNNGV. V was clipped by 5 bases and J by 2 bases; unmatched bases: 5. This CDR3 spans 14 amino acids. The chain's CDR3 is CASSARQGNTEAFF. The CDR3 nucleotides read TGTGCCAGCAGCGCCCGACAGGGAAACACTGAAGCTTTCTTT.

This chain joins TRBV5-4 and TRBJ2-4, with TRBD1 matching 7 bases. The CDR3 covers 14 residues. Germline lookup yields CDR1 SGHNT and CDR2 YYREEE (reference sequence). V was pared by 1 base and J by 7 bases, with 5 bases of the junction left unmatched. CDR3 DNA sequence: TGTGCCAGCAGCTTGAAGGGGGCGCGGAACATTCAGTACTTC. Protein product: CASSLKGARNIQYF.

The CDR3 DNA follows: TGTGCCAGCAGCGTAGGACAGGGAAGACGTGGGCAGTACTTC. Its protein is CASSVGQGRRGQYF. The rearrangement uses TRBV9 and TRBJ2-7, with 7 bases aligning to TRBD1. V lost 0 bases to trimming and J lost 9 bases; unmatched junction nucleotides: 9. This CDR3 is 14 amino acids long. Per germline, CDR1 SGDLS and CDR2 YYNGEE.

The CDR3 nucleotides read TGTGCCAGCAGCCAAGATTCTAGCGGCGCTCTTAAGCAGTTCTTC. It specifies CASSQDSSGALKQFF. V usage is TRBV3-1 (or the pseudogene TRBV3-2) and J usage is TRBJ2-1; 7 bases map to TRBD2. The CDR3 sequence is 15 residues long. V gave up 0 bases and J gave up 11 bases; unmatched junction bases: 10. Germline V gene lookup returns CDR1 LGHDT and CDR2 YNNKEL (reference sequence).